This TCR beta chain was captured by sequencing in a study of tumor-infiltrating lymphocytes in primary liver carcinoma. Whole-study context: Men and women, 30 to 69 years of age, made up the patients. General study findings and limits: It was in tumors, not blood, that the top-250-clone fraction was significantly higher (p = 0.039). For tumor-adjacent and tumor-blood pairs, overlap was less than that seen for tumor region pairs.

Unsorted bulk tissue, roughly 20-33 mg of it, served as the source for co-extraction of RNA and DNA. Treatment of the patients' primary liver carcinoma consisted of surgical resection. This CDR3 is built from 14 residues. Per germline, CDR1 SGHVS and CDR2 FQNEAQ. As to this clonotype: Its antigen is undetermined. Its ends do not fully match the called genes, so a read error is possible.

TCR beta cDNA came from around 500 ng total RNA, primed with a constant-region primer. Modified slightly, ARM-PCR produced TCR beta libraries over three nested multiplex PCR rounds. Forward primers for TRBV1-TRBV30 and a C-beta reverse primer served the first two PCR rounds, at about 10 cycles each. TCRdb reprocessed the multiplex PCR reads via MiXCR and lists one record per CDR3 protein. The table shows 90,000 to 100,000 distinct CDR3 sequences, with about 70% occurring only once. The receptor comes from a woman aged 55-75 years with primary liver carcinoma and hepatitis B virus infection. The J gene is TRBJ2-4, the V gene TRBV7-8, with 11 positions matching TRBD2. Sequencing was carried out using liver tumor tissue from sampling region 5. Regarding subset: tumor region T5, tumor centre. CDR3 amino acids: CANSPTSGTNIQYF. CDR3 DNA: TGTGCCAACAGCCCGACTAGCGGGACGAACATTCAGTACTTC. The entire variable domain, with the rest obtained from reference TRBV7-8 and TRBJ2-4, is as follows: GAGVSQSPRYKVAKRGQDVALRCDPISGHVSLFWYQQALGQGPEFLTYFQNEAQLDKSGLPSDRFFAERPEGSVSTLKIQRTQQEDSAVYLCANSPTSGTNIQYFGAGTRLSVL.